This T cell receptor beta chain derives from a study of blood T cell repertoires in COVID-19 (dated by TCRdb to 2018 to 2021). Concerning the study at large: Samples from collaborators originated in the United States, Italy and Spain and spanned both the acute and convalescent phases of COVID-19. The prospective study material was composed of cDNA or gDNA derived from T cells, B-cell-depleted T cells, or PBMCs. Deeply sampled blood TCRbeta repertoires from subjects exposed to, actively infected with, or recovered from COVID-19 were included in the dataset. A freely available public database, intended as a resource for researchers studying the immune response to SARS-CoV-2, is where the repertoires were released. The samples were drawn from the first 160 participants of the ongoing ImmuneRACE study and from 950 to 1,500 subjects provided by 6 global collaborators. Sample metadata almost always included a de-identified subject ID, COVID-19 status, age in years and sex. Where available, HLA class I and class II types were obtained from metadata supplied by the sample provider rather than from assay-based typing.

Participants in the prospective study were aged roughly 18 to 90 years, lived in over 20 United States geographic areas, and enrolled through a virtual design. In the prospective study, participants were assigned to cohorts based on the clinical history participants reported in a screening survey and a study questionnaire. For ImmuneRACE Cohort 3, a participant was defined as recovered based on two consecutive negative NP/OP PCR tests, clearance by a healthcare professional, or resolution of symptoms. In the prospective study, whole blood, serum and a nasopharyngeal or oropharyngeal swab were collected from each participant by mobile phlebotomists. Participants in the prospective study had the option to provide additional blood draws and questionnaires over a roughly two-month period. Prospective study blood samples were shipped either frozen or at room temperature before DNA extraction. The immunoSEQ Assay, a bias-controlled multiplex PCR, was used to amplify TCRbeta CDR3 regions from genomic DNA. The original methods were these. The number of nucleated cells in each sample was estimated from the amplification of reference gene primers within the assay. To quantify the absolute abundance of each unique TCRbeta CDR3 rearrangement, sequence reads were collapsed and filtered. Productive Simpson clonality was computed per sample as the square root of Simpson's diversity index over productive rearrangements. TCRdb stores this immuneACCESS table with in-frame sequences only. Part of the clones is absent; in the studies checked, under half of the shortfall reflects unresolved V genes, and no reason is known for the rest. The V and J calls and clone size come from that table; D and trimming were worked out from the DNA. The sample records under 300,000 clones, about nine tenths of which are singletons. The ten largest make up 1.5% to 2% of the sample.

Here is what the overall study found, with its caveats: The amount of clinical and demographic metadata varied by source and participant and was provided uncurated.

Remarks on this clone: This receptor's antigen is unknown. Per-nucleotide qualities are absent, and no much larger clonotype sits a single base away.

Sequencing was performed on PBMCs or T cells enriched from blood (not recorded which). The TCR was taken from a middle-aged woman who had recovered from COVID-19.

The CDR3: CASSRLTGGDTEAFF. The nucleotides read TGTGCCAGCTCAAGATTGACAGGGGGGGACACTGAAGCTTTCTTT. The V and J genes are TRBV18 and TRBJ1-1, with 9 junctional bases fitting TRBD1. From V the trimming removes 5 bases and from J it removes 3 bases, while the gene matches leave 7 bases of the junction unaccounted for. The germline V gene gives CDR1 as KGHSH and CDR2 as LQKENI. From its cysteine to its phenylalanine, the CDR3 spans 15 amino acids. Only the CDR3 DNA stays, 45 bases, in frame from base 1. The full variable domain, with segments outside the CDR3 supplied by the reference TRBV18 and TRBJ1-1 proteins, appears as NAGVMQNPRHLVRRRGQEARLRCSPMKGHSHVYWYRQLPEEGLKFMVYLQKENIIDESGMPKERFSAEFPKEGPSILRIQQVVRGDSAAYFCASSRLTGGDTEAFFGQGTRLTVV.